This entry features one TCR beta chain sequence. Its antigen target is currently unknown. Base qualities are not provided; no much larger clone lies one nucleotide away. The source of the sample is a study of cytomegalovirus exposure and HLA in healthy donors (dated by TCRdb to between 2016 and 2019). With respect to the entire study: In an earlier analysis of under 600 of the donors, 276 Gb of sequence data and approximately 120 million unique TCR beta sequences from roughly 200 million T cells were reported. To decide whether each TCR beta V gene segment behaved as functional or pseudogenic, an earlier analysis of nearly 600 of the donors relied on high-throughput TCR beta sequencing. An early release that covered 640 HLA-typed donors contained around 300 gigabases of sequencing data and around 80 million unique TCR sequences. Besides the first cohort of about 730 subjects, a separate validation cohort made up of some 110 different subjects was used. On average, 235,054 unique TCR beta nucleotide sequences were sequenced per donor among a few hundred genotyped donors of the cohort, with roughly 18% of those sequences being non-productive. To predict cytomegalovirus infection status, the study brought together high-throughput TCR immunosequencing, statistical association of individual TCRs with disease status, and machine learning. HLA typing covered class I and class II loci at four-digit resolution. Typing coverage differed by locus: A, B, C, DRB1 and DQB1 were typed in about 620-630 donors, DQA1 in 500 to 550, DPA1 in around 610, and DPB1 in approximately 450. Every repertoire in the discovery cohort had been generated on one and the same sequencing platform. Genome-wide SNP genotypes for about 55% of the roughly 670 donors were used in a later genetic analysis, which treated that subset as a discovery cohort. The genetic ancestry cluster associated with self-reported Caucasian donors included around four fifths of the 350 to 500 genotyped donors. Rather than drawing on any new phenotypic data, the later analysis identified candidate immune exposures from TCR beta sequences and the way those sequences occurred across donors. Donor age, sex, ethnicity and CMV serostatus were collected together with the repertoire data. A later analysis re-examined previously published TCR beta repertoires from just over 650 donors and added high-resolution HLA genotyping to investigate patterns of TCR occurrence. Roughly 5 DR-DQ haplotypes were handled as single units for association and clustering, since linkage in the cohort was strong. The study used immunosequencing to profile the T cell repertoires of around 600 subjects and linked those repertoires to cytomegalovirus serostatus. The study was designed to test whether signatures of past pathogen exposure could be identified by cataloging public T cell receptors.

The cohort was made up of approximately 700 healthy bone marrow donors. All cohort members were sampled while nominally healthy, although unrecorded immune exposures were likely present. The donor tested CMV seronegative and was one of the 352 seronegative cohort members. A peripheral blood sample was provided by each donor, and peripheral blood mononuclear cells were used for TCR beta sequencing. The Qiagen DNeasy Blood Extraction Kit was used to extract genomic DNA from the blood cell samples. Receptors were amplified or captured by the immunoSEQ multiplex PCR assay. For the multiplex PCR, a mixture combining 60 forward primers for TCR Vbeta segments and 13 reverse primers for TCR Jbeta segments was used. A multiplex PCR assay on genomic DNA amplified the CDR3 region of rearranged TCR beta genes. The amplified TCR beta libraries were sequenced on the Illumina HiSeq System as 87-base-pair reads. The paper's processing steps were these. A later analysis tallied 75 million to 85 million unique TCR beta chains across the 666 repertoires, and some 12 million of those chains were shared by two or more donors. To remove PCR and sequencing errors, raw reads were error-corrected and collapsed into unique sequences using a nearest-neighbor algorithm that merged closely related sequences. V, D and J gene segments were assigned by aligning CDR3 sequences to IMGT reference sequences. For a sequence to be retained, a match of at least six nucleotides to both a V gene segment and a J gene segment was required. A rearrangement was called productive if the CDR3 had no stop codons and remained in frame with V and J, and every other rearrangement was called non-productive. CDR3 was defined by IMGT convention, running from the second conserved V-encoded cysteine to the conserved J-encoded phenylalanine. The earlier analysis of 450 to 750 of the donors excluded any sequence lacking an unambiguous match to a single V gene segment. In an earlier analysis of approximately 560 of the donors, a V segment was called functional when productive rearrangements were above 56.7%, and segregating when the standard deviation between donors exceeded 5%. To diagnose cytomegalovirus status from the catalog of TCR beta chain sequences, a statistical classification framework was built. A later analysis assigned V and J genes by comparing TCR nucleotide sequences with IMGT/GENE-DB human TR gene sequences. A later analysis assigned CDR3 sequences and most-parsimonious VDJ recombination scenarios with the TCRdist pipeline. In a later analysis, every TCR beta chain was defined by the combination of its CDR3 amino acid sequence and its V-gene family, and reads without a unique V-gene family were dropped. As a way to deal with suspected cross-contamination and a sequencing artifact, a later analysis dropped nearly 600 nucleotide sequences that were highly shared and had low generation probability. In a later analysis, a clonal expansion index for each public chain was calculated from normalized within-repertoire ranks of inferred template counts. In a later analysis, generation probabilities were computed with a VDJ recombination model fitted to out-of-frame rearrangements, and the resulting probabilities were checked against IGoR. In a later analysis, hypergeometric tests were used to score TCR-TCR, TCR-HLA and TCR-CMV co-occurrence, with a repertoire-size bias correction applied to TCR pairs. False discovery rates were estimated in a later analysis by permuting HLA or CMV assignments 20 times. A later analysis grouped co-occurring TCRs with DBSCAN, adding TCRdist sequence similarity when clustering within HLA-allele-positive subsets. Co-occurrence clustering excluded repertoires with fewer than 30,000 or more than 120,000 public chains, plus five with anomalous nucleotide sharing. TCRdb mirrors the immuneACCESS table, restricted to in-frame sequences. Some clones are absent from its copies; in checked studies, under half trace to an unresolved V gene, and the reason for the others is unknown. V, J and clone size reflect that table, while D and trimming were determined from the DNA. Recorded for this sample are 55,000 to 70,000 clones; approximately 90% of them occurred a single time. The ten most abundant clones make up 1.5% to 2% of the sample.

Broad study findings and their caveats: A further reported finding was that TCR beta sequences accurately predicted the HLA-A and HLA-B alleles for most subjects in the first cohort. A few of the identified cytomegalovirus-associated TCR beta chains were confirmed in vitro to be specific for cytomegalovirus antigens. A total of 150 to 200 TCR beta chains were listed by the study as associated with cytomegalovirus. A later analysis found that TCR association rates varied across HLA loci, with DRB1 alleles showing the most associated TCRs and HLA-C alleles the fewest. According to a later analysis, most CMV-associated TCR beta chains appeared to be HLA-restricted, and the HLA associations seemed to be driven largely by CMV exposure. This cohort had only TCR beta chains sequenced, and the lack of alpha or paired-chain data limited which features could be detected. In a later analysis, HLA-associated TCR beta chains showed more clonal expansion and lower generation probabilities than non-associated chains that were equally common. The authors suggested that the approach could potentially be generalized to other disease states and immunological phenotypes. A cluster of highly shared sequence variants was judged likely to represent a technical artifact of the sequencing pipeline. A later analysis reported that several top co-occurrence clusters appeared linked to parvovirus B19, influenza, CMV and Epstein-Barr virus. In an earlier analysis of some 640 of the donors, most TCR beta V segments were observed in productive rearrangements about 87% or about 30% of the time, broadly matching IMGT annotations. Because HLA typing was missing for some donors at each locus, association tests included only the typed subset. Linkage disequilibrium might explain the correlated functional status among segregating V segments, but an unknown experimental factor could not be ruled out. At a false discovery rate of 0.05, a later analysis linked 16,000 or so TCR beta sequences to specific HLA alleles. The presence/absence analyses assumed that sequencing depth was roughly uniform across donors, and that assumption may not be true. Most TCR sequences were seen in very few donors, while some public TCRs were found in many individuals. The classifier was reported to diagnose cytomegalovirus status with high specificity and sensitivity in both the original and validation cohorts. Some IMGT-functional V segments, including TRBV6-2 and TRBV6-3, could not be told apart with the 87-base-pair reads, so those segments were excluded. According to a later genetic analysis, donors in an Asian-associated ancestry cluster had fewer N-insertions in productive TCRs than the roughly 700-donor mean. The earlier analysis of approximately 590 of the donors excluded roughly 17 rarely observed V segments, including chromosome 9 orphons, because counts were too low. CMV serostatus was the only immune exposure information available for the cohort. An association between a missense DCLRE1C variant and V-gene and J-gene trimming of TCR beta chains was found in a later genetic analysis and replicated in an independent cohort. Strong co-occurrence of HLA alleles, especially DR and DQ, made assigning TCR associations to individual alleles difficult.

Trimming leaves V shorter by 2 bases and J shorter by 4 bases, with the junction holding 6 bases beyond the gene matches. Its CDR3 holds 16 amino acids, cysteine through phenylalanine. CDR3 DNA is the only sequence kept; it has 48 bases, read in frame from the first base. CDR1 and CDR2, looked up from the germline V gene (reference sequence), are GTSNPN and SVGIG. The sequence came from a woman in her twenties or thirties in good health and CMV-seronegative. The sample was PBMCs. The sequence joins TRBV30 to TRBJ2-3; the junction holds 13 bases that match TRBD2. The nucleotide sequence is TGTGCCTGGAGTCCCCAAGGACTAGCGGGAGCAGATACGCAGTATTTT. Its amino acids are CAWSPQGLAGADTQYF.